Following are 7 T cell receptor beta chains from one sample sequenced in a study of T cell changes during pregnancy in multiple sclerosis. Clones were sequenced by immunoSEQ multiplex PCR, and TCRdb holds only the in-frame ones, with some missing. Among about 60,000 clones, about 92% were seen once, and the ten largest hold about 2.5%. The sequencing used peripheral blood, collected in the first trimester of pregnancy. These receptors came from a female donor with multiple sclerosis, enrolled in a pregnancy study.

The chain joins TRBV7-8 to TRBJ2-2; TRBD2 matches at 8 bases. The J segment lost 5 bases and the V segment lost 2 bases, leaving 7 bases of the junction unmatched. Germline V gene data show CDR1 as SGHVS and CDR2 as FQNEAQ. The CDR3 spans 16 residues. CDR3 nucleotides: TGTGCCAGCAGCTTACAAAGCGGGAGAGGTACCGGGGAGCTGTTTTTT. Its translation: CASSLQSGRGTGELFF.

V is TRBV19 and J is TRBJ2-5; TRBD1 matches 8 bases. V lost 3 bases and J lost 4; bases outside the gene matches: 7. CDR1 is LNHDA and CDR2 is SQIVND in the germline V gene (reference sequence). This CDR3 comprises 15 residues. CDR3 nucleotides: TGTGCCAGTAGTATCGGAGACAGGGGCGGAGAGACCCAGTACTTC. Translating gives CASSIGDRGGETQYF. The full variable domain, rest sourced from reference TRBV19 and TRBJ2-5, is DGGITQSPKYLFRKEGQNVTLSCEQNLNHDAMYWYRQDPGQGLRLIYYSQIVNDFQKGDIAEGYSVSREKKESFPLTVTSAQKNPTAFYLCASSIGDRGGETQYFGPGTRLLVL.

The V and J genes are TRBV30 and TRBJ1-1, with TRBD1 matching over 8 bases. This CDR3 is built from 15 residues. The junction had 19 bases not matched to a gene; V was cut back by 4 bases and J by 12 bases. Germline V gene data show CDR1 as GTSNPN and CDR2 as SVGIG (reference sequence). The CDR3, as DNA: TGTGCCTGGACAGGGGGCGTAGGCCGAACGCTGAGGCCTTTCTTT. Amino acids: CAWTGGVGRTLRPFF.

This chain uses TRBV11-3 with TRBJ2-7; 8 bases are a match to TRBD2. The length of the CDR3 is 12 residues. Germline loops: CDR1 SGHNT, CDR2 YENEEA. The ends lost 5 bases at V and 3 bases at J; junction bases unmatched: 0. The CDR3 nucleotides read TGTGCCAGCAGCCGGGGGGGCTACGAGCAGTACTTC. This translates into CASSRGGYEQYF. The complete variable domain, with remaining parts taken from reference TRBV11-3 and TRBJ2-7, reads EAGVVQSPRYKIIEKKQPVAFWCNPISGHNTLYWYLQNLGQGPELLIRYENEEAVDDSQLPKDRFSAERLKGVDSTLKIQPAELGDSAVYLCASSRGGYEQYFGPGTRLTVT.

This clone is medium-sized within its sample. Here the CDR3 reads CASSGLAGYEQYF. The CDR3, as DNA: TGTGCCAGCAGTGGACTAGCGGGCTACGAGCAGTACTTC. V gene TRBV11-1 combines with J gene TRBJ2-7; 11 bases agree with TRBD2. CDR1 is SGHAT and CDR2 is FQDESV in the germline V gene (reference sequence). J was trimmed by 3 bases and V by 6 bases; bases with no gene match: 1. This CDR3 comprises 13 residues.

This chain links TRBV4-3 with TRBJ2-1; the D gene is possibly TRBD1 (5 bases). CDR1 and CDR2 from the germline V gene are LGHNA and YSLEER. Trimming removed 1 base at V and 7 bases at J, with 14 bases between. CDR3 length: 15 residues. In DNA, the CDR3 is TGCGCCAGCAGCCAAGCTTTGCAGGGCTATAATGAGCAGTTCTTC. As protein: CASSQALQGYNEQFF.

The chain employs TRBV28 and TRBJ2-1, with unresolved D. The CDR3 contains 11 residues. V was trimmed by 6 bases and J by 4 bases, leaving 4 bases between them. Germline V gene lookup returns CDR1 MDHEN and CDR2 SYDVKM. DNA of the CDR3: TGTGCCAGCAGGTATTACAATGAGCAGTTCTTC. Translating gives CASRYYNEQFF.